This entry lists 11 T cell receptor beta chains sequenced from one sample in a study of blood T cells in healthy people across ages. PCR was performed a second time for about 7 to 11 cycles using a sample-barcoded 5' primer and a J-beta primer mix. Via MiXCR, TCRdb re-called the 5' RACE reads, giving one row per CDR3 protein. Here the sample spans some 900,000 distinct CDR3 sequences, roughly 48% being singletons. The sample was blood. Every receptor here comes from a man aged 25-45 years in good health.

The chain combines TRBV13 with TRBJ2-7, with D tentatively TRBD1 or TRBD2 (6 bases each). The J call may be in error: the DNA end matches TRBJ2-5 better. The CDR3 runs to 14 residues. Germline CDR1 PRHDT, CDR2 FYEKMQ (reference sequence). CDR3 nucleotide sequence: TGTGCCAGCAGCTCGCGTGGGGGGCTGGAGACCCAGTACTTC. This codes for CASSSRGGLETQYF.

The table lists this clonotype with a few counts. This rearrangement joins TRBV12-3 or TRBV12-4 to TRBJ1-1; D is uncertain. Trimming took 7 bases from V and 8 from J, leaving 11 bases between them. CDR3 length: 11 amino acids. The CDR3 spells CASTAINEAFF. CDR3 DNA: TGTGCCAGCACTGCGATAAACGAAGCTTTCTTT.

The chain has TRBV20-1 and TRBJ2-5; a weak D match, TRBD2 (5 bases). Germline loops: CDR1 DFQATT, CDR2 SNEGSKA (reference sequence). The CDR3 is made up of 17 amino acids. V lost 6 bases, J lost 4 bases, and 27 bases lay in between. The DNA of the CDR3 is TGCAGTGCGGGAGAACGGAGCGCCAATCACCCTTCAGAGACCCAGTACTTC. It codes for CSAGERSANHPSETQYF.

This clonotype turned up a few times. The V and J genes are TRBV7-2 and TRBJ1-1, with 7 bases lining up with TRBD1. CDR3 length equals 15 residues. Trimming took 2 bases from V and 4 from J; bases not matched to a gene: 7. Germline-derived CDR1 and CDR2 are SGHTA and FQGNSA. The CDR3 region has the DNA TGTGCCAGCAGCTTAACCCAGGCAGGGGGCACTGAAGCTTTCTTT. Residues: CASSLTQAGGTEAFF.

Here the CDR3 DNA reads TGCAGCGTGATCGGGGGGTATTCCTACGAGCAGTACTTC. Its protein is CSVIGGYSYEQYF. The chain is built from TRBV29-1 and TRBJ2-7, with 7 bases aligning to TRBD2. The V gene's germline CDR1 is SQVTM and CDR2 ANQGSEA. V shed 6 bases and J 1 base; nucleotides not matched to a gene: 6. The CDR3 length is 13 residues.

This clonotype was detected many times. The chain couples TRBV5-6 to TRBJ2-3, with a possible D match to TRBD2 (5 bases). The CDR3 spans 15 residues. Germline V lookup: CDR1 SGHDT, CDR2 YYEEEE. The germline V and J ends were trimmed by 3 bases and 2 bases, with 13 bases remaining between them. In nucleotides, the CDR3 is TGTGCCAGCAGCTCTTCGGACTTGTACACAGATACGCAGTATTTT. Translating gives CASSSSDLYTDTQYF.

This clonotype occurred a few times. The V call is TRBV28, the J call TRBJ2-1, with 8 bases aligning to TRBD1. V lost 6 bases, J lost 4 bases, and 8 bases stayed unmatched. The CDR3 runs 15 residues. Germline V CDR1 and CDR2: MDHEN, SYDVKM. The CDR3 nucleotides read TGTGCCAGCAGCAACGGACAGGGACAGTACAATGAGCAGTTCTTC. This encodes CASSNGQGQYNEQFF. The full variable domain, in which reference TRBV28 and TRBJ2-1 provide the parts outside the CDR3, is DVKVTQSSRYLVKRTGEKVFLECVQDMDHENMFWYRQDPGLGLRLIYFSYDVKMKEKGDIPEGYSVSREKKERFSLILESASTNQTSMYLCASSNGQGQYNEQFFGPGTRLTVL.

CDR3: CASQGETQYF. The CDR3 DNA sequence: TGTGCCAGCCAGGGCGAAACCCAGTACTTC. V and J are TRBV12-3 or TRBV12-4 and TRBJ2-5, with D perhaps TRBD1 (5 bases). V lost 8 bases to trimming and J lost 8 bases, with 9 bases between them. The CDR3 spans 10 residues.

The rearrangement uses TRBV7-2 and TRBJ2-4; 9 bases fit TRBD1. The last part of the DNA fits TRBJ2-7 better; the J call may be wrong. Germline CDR1 is SGHTA and CDR2 is FQGNSA. The CDR3 has 16 amino acids. The CDR3 DNA reads as TGTGCCAGCAGCATAACCGGGACAGGGAGGGACAACGAGCAGTACTTC. This translates into CASSITGTGRDNEQYF.

This clonotype has at least ten counts. The chain uses TRBV27 and TRBJ2-6; D is uncertain. Looked up from germline, CDR1 is MNHEY and CDR2 is SMNVEV (reference sequence). Trimming removed 4 bases from V and 0 bases from J, with 4 bases in between. There are 14 residues in the CDR3. The CDR3 spells CASSSHSGANVLTF. The CDR3 nucleotides are TGTGCCAGCAGTTCCCACTCTGGGGCCAACGTCCTGACTTTC.

Turning to this clonotype: An end of the junction does not agree with germline; a read error may underlie this. The gene calls are TRBV6-2 or TRBV6-3 and TRBJ1-1; weak D call: TRBD1 (5 bases). Looked up from germline, CDR1 is MNHEY and CDR2 is SVGEGT. This CDR3 is built from 13 residues. The CDR3 DNA sequence: TGCGCCAGCAGTAACGGACAGAACACTGAAGCTTTCTTT. Its protein is CASSNGQNTEAFF.